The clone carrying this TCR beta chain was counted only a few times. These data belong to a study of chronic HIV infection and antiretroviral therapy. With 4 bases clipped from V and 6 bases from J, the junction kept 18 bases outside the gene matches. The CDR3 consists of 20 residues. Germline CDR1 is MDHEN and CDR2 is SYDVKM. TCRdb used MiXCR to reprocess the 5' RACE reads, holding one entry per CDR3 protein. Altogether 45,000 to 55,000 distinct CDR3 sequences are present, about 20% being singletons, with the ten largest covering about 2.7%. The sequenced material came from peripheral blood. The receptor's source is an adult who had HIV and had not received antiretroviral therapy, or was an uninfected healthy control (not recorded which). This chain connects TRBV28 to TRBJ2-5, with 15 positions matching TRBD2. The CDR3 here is CASSSPLGLAGGRRPQTQYF. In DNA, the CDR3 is TGTGCCAGCAGTTCCCCCCTCGGACTAGCGGGAGGGCGGCGGCCACAGACCCAGTACTTC.